The rows below give T cell receptor beta chains drawn from one sample of a study of T-cell reconstitution after alpha-beta-depleted transplantation in children. TCRdb redid the calling of the PCR reads with MiXCR, one entry per CDR3 protein. In the table there are some 600,000 distinct CDR3 sequences, 16% of which are singletons. Sequenced here: PBMCs from the stem cell graft donor, sampled from the stem cell graft. The receptors come from a human donor who donated a stem cell graft to a child with acute myeloid leukemia. Both conserved end residues are part of each CDR3. A D gene is named only where the DNA matches it firmly. The size of a clone is reported for some rows only, either as once, few or many, or as a class for expanded clones.

J | length | D | size | V | DNA | CDR3
TRBJ2-1 | 14 | TRBD1 | few | TRBV10-1 | TGCGCCAGCAGTGAGGATCCCCGGGACAGCAAGCAGTTCTTC | CASSEDPRDSKQFF
TRBJ2-3 | 15 | NA | NA | TRBV11-3 | TGTGCCAGCACCAGTGACGGGACATACACAGATACGCAGTATTTT | CASTSDGTYTDTQYF
TRBJ1-1 | 16 | TRBD1 | NA | TRBV5-1 | TGCGCCAGCAGCTTGGTGGCCAGGGGGATGAACACTGAAGCTTTCTTT | CASSLVARGMNTEAFF
TRBJ2-3 | 13 | NA | NA | TRBV9 | TGTGCCAGCAGCGTGGGGACTGGAGATACGCAGTATTTT | CASSVGTGDTQYF
TRBJ2-7 | 14 | NA | NA | TRBV27 | TGTGCCAGCGGTTCCATCGACGATACCTACGAGCAGTACTTC | CASGSIDDTYEQYF
TRBJ2-7 | 11 | NA | many | TRBV20-1 | TGCAGTTACAGGGTGGCCTACGAGCAGTACTTC | CSYRVAYEQYF
TRBJ2-3 | 15 | NA | NA | TRBV25-1 | TGTGCCAGCGCGAACTCGGTCCCCGGCGCAGATACGCAGTATTTT | CASANSVPGADTQYF
TRBJ1-5 | 14 | NA | few | TRBV15 | TGTGCCACCAGCAGAGGACTGATCAATCAGCCCCAGCATTTT | CATSRGLINQPQHF
TRBJ2-2 | 15 | NA | NA | TRBV20-1 | TGCAGTGCTCTCACGCTCCGGGGTGGAACCGGGGAGCTGTTTTTT | CSALTLRGGTGELFF
TRBJ1-1 | 13 | NA | few | TRBV6-4 | TGTGCCAGCAGTGAGACCGAGGGGGCTGAAGCTTTCTTT | CASSETEGAEAFF
TRBJ1-4 | 15 | TRBD1 | NA | TRBV7-2 | TGTGCCAGCAGCCCGCCAGGGGGGGCTTATAGGGAACTGTTTTTT | CASSPPGGAYRELFF
TRBJ1-3 | 14 | NA | few | TRBV12-3/TRBV12-4 | TGTGCCAGCAGCGGAGGTATCTCTGGAAACACCATATATTTT | CASSGGISGNTIYF
TRBJ2-7 | 16 | NA | NA | TRBV5-1 | TGCGCCAGCAGCTCTATAACAGGGATAAGCTCCTACGAGCAGTACTTC | CASSSITGISSYEQYF
TRBJ2-7 | 15 | TRBD1 | few | TRBV20-1 | TGCAGTGCTCTCCACCGGGACAGGGGAGAGGGGGAGCAGTACTTC | CSALHRDRGEGEQYF
TRBJ2-5 | 14 | TRBD2 | many | TRBV20-1 | TGCAGTGCTAATAGCGGGGGACTTCAAGAGACCCAGTACTTC | CSANSGGLQETQYF
TRBJ2-7 | 15 | NA | few | TRBV7-2 | TGTGCCAGCAGCTTAGGGGGGGGACAGTCCTACGAGCAGTACTTC | CASSLGGGQSYEQYF
TRBJ1-5 | 15 | NA | NA | TRBV21-1 | TGTGCCAGCAGCCGCCTCGACAGGGGCAATCAGCCCCAGCATTTT | CASSRLDRGNQPQHF